These T cell receptor beta chains were read from a single sample in a study of cytomegalovirus exposure and HLA in healthy donors. The data were produced by immunoSEQ multiplex PCR, yet TCRdb's version contains in-frame clones alone and is incomplete. In the table there are under 110,000 clones, roughly 74% of which are singletons. The sequenced sample was PBMCs. Receptor source: a woman between 40 and 55 years old in good health and CMV-seronegative. Each CDR3 is given with its conserved first and last residue. D genes are given only for firm matches. Size is omitted from some rows. Given values are once, few, many or a class for expanded clones.

. TRBJ1-3 TRBV28 . CASSLSGIRNTIYF TGTGCCAGCAGTTTATCGGGGATCCGAAACACCATATATTTT
TRBD2 TRBJ2-5 TRBV7-2 . CASSLRGPILAGVEETQYF TGTGCCAGCAGCTTAAGAGGCCCCATTCTAGCGGGAGTGGAAGAGACCCAGTACTTC
. TRBJ2-3 TRBV5-6 . CASSLVTGYGTDTQYF TGTGCCAGCAGCTTGGTCACAGGGTACGGCACAGATACGCAGTATTTT
. TRBJ2-7 TRBV28 . CASSFPRYEQYF TGTGCCAGCAGTTTCCCGCGGTACGAGCAGTACTTC
. TRBJ1-3 TRBV12-5 . CASGTGGAVSGNTIYF TGTGCTAGCGGGACGGGCGGGGCGGTGTCTGGAAACACCATATATTTT
. TRBJ2-7 TRBV7-2 once CASSMTTGYSSYEQYF TGTGCCAGCAGTATGACCACGGGTTATAGCTCCTACGAGCAGTACTTC
. TRBJ2-7 TRBV27 . CASRMRSGTSRLYF TGTGCCAGCAGGATGCGAAGTGGGACAAGTCGTTTGTACTTC
. TRBJ2-7 TRBV28 . CASAARFRDEQYF TGTGCCAGCGCCGCTAGATTTCGGGACGAGCAGTACTTC
. TRBJ2-3 TRBV7-6 . CASSLGSGVSTDTQYF TGTGCCAGCAGCTTAGGATCCGGGGTTAGCACAGATACGCAGTATTTT
. TRBJ2-7 TRBV7-9 . CASSSTGREQYF TGTGCCAGCAGCTCAACAGGTCGCGAGCAGTACTTC
. TRBJ2-5 TRBV9 . CASSPDFRETQYF TGTGCCAGCAGCCCGGACTTCAGAGAGACCCAGTACTTC
. TRBJ2-7 TRBV6-6 . CASSYHREYEQYF TGTGCCAGCAGCTACCACAGGGAGTACGAGCAGTACTTC
TRBD2 TRBJ2-3 TRBV4-2 . CASSQVGAGATDTQYF TGTGCCAGCAGCCAAGTGGGAGCGGGAGCCACAGATACGCAGTATTTT
. TRBJ2-5 TRBV11-3 . CASSLRLGETQYF TGTGCCAGCAGCTTACGACTGGGAGAGACCCAGTACTTC
TRBD2 TRBJ2-1 TRBV27 once CASSLIAGAYNEQFF TGTGCCAGCAGTTTGATAGCGGGCGCCTACAATGAGCAGTTCTTC
TRBD1 TRBJ2-2 TRBV6-1 large CASSEEQGAPGELFF TGTGCCAGCAGTGAAGAACAGGGGGCGCCCGGGGAGCTGTTTTTT
. TRBJ1-4 TRBV11-2 . CASSLERGNEKLFF TGTGCCAGCAGCTTAGAAAGGGGAAATGAAAAACTGTTTTTT
. TRBJ2-7 TRBV6-1 few CASSVLAGEQYF TGTGCCAGCAGTGTACTAGCTGGGGAGCAGTACTTC
TRBD1 TRBJ2-1 TRBV27 . CASSFIGTGIGNEQFF TGTGCCAGCAGCTTCATCGGGACAGGGATAGGCAATGAGCAGTTCTTC
. TRBJ1-4 TRBV10-3 . CAIRKEGGTNEKLFF TGTGCCATCAGAAAGGAGGGTGGCACTAATGAAAAACTGTTTTTT
. TRBJ1-6 TRBV27 once CASSFRGAAVVPLHF TGTGCCAGCAGTTTTCGGGGGGCGGCCGTAGTACCCCTCCACTTT
. TRBJ1-6 TRBV30 once CARERLHDNSPLHF TGTGCCCGGGAGAGGCTCCACGATAATTCACCCCTCCACTTT
. TRBJ1-4 TRBV9 . CASSVGTSNEKLFF TGTGCCAGCAGCGTAGGGACATCTAATGAAAAACTGTTTTTT
TRBD2 TRBJ2-5 TRBV11-2 . CASSSRLAEEETQYF TGTGCCAGCAGCTCCAGACTAGCGGAGGAAGAGACCCAGTACTTC
. TRBJ1-2 TRBV19 once CASSIFSVAYGYTF TGTGCCAGTAGTATCTTCAGTGTCGCCTATGGCTACACCTTC
. TRBJ2-3 TRBV19 . CATAERHTTDTQYF TGTGCCACGGCCGAGCGTCACACCACAGATACGCAGTATTTT
TRBD2 TRBJ2-5 TRBV5-4 . CASSLSASGGPGTQYF TGTGCCAGCAGCTTGAGTGCTAGCGGGGGGCCAGGGACCCAGTACTTC
TRBD1 TRBJ2-7 TRBV30 . CAWNPDRGVGEQYF TGTGCCTGGAACCCTGACAGGGGAGTGGGTGAGCAGTACTTC
TRBD2 TRBJ2-2 TRBV9 . CASSVATGLAGNTGELFF TGTGCCAGCAGCGTAGCTACCGGACTAGCGGGAAACACCGGGGAGCTGTTTTTT
. TRBJ2-5 TRBV7-9 . CASSTDSGETQYF TGTGCCAGCAGCACTGACTCGGGGGAGACCCAGTACTTC
. TRBJ1-1 TRBV7-2 . CASRRAGTNTEAFF TGTGCCAGCAGACGCGCCGGGACAAACACTGAAGCTTTCTTT
TRBD2 TRBJ2-1 TRBV7-3 . CASSPRLAGGFDEQFF TGTGCCAGCAGCCCCCGACTAGCGGGAGGGTTTGATGAGCAGTTCTTC
TRBD2 TRBJ2-2 TRBV29-1 . CSVGGGGGPTGELFF TGCAGCGTGGGGGGTGGCGGGGGACCCACCGGGGAGCTGTTTTTT
TRBD2 TRBJ2-1 TRBV7-3 . CASSPTSGSSYNEQFF TGTGCCAGCAGCCCGACTAGCGGGAGCTCCTACAATGAGCAGTTCTTC
TRBD1 TRBJ1-2 TRBV28 . CASSLGTGVHYGYTF TGTGCCAGCAGTTTAGGGACAGGGGTTCACTATGGCTACACCTTC
TRBD1 TRBJ2-7 TRBV4-3 . CASSPSGQGSYEQYF TGCGCCAGCAGCCCCTCGGGACAGGGGTCCTACGAGCAGTACTTC
. TRBJ1-2 TRBV6-1 . CASSEIPGRFGGYTF TGTGCCAGCAGTGAAATTCCGGGAAGGTTTGGAGGCTACACCTTC
. TRBJ2-2 TRBV10-3 . CAISESRAHTGELFF TGTGCCATCAGTGAGTCGAGGGCGCATACCGGGGAGCTGTTTTTT
TRBD1 TRBJ1-6 TRBV13 . CASSWGQGHSPLHF TGTGCCAGCAGCTGGGGACAGGGACATTCACCCCTCCACTTT
. TRBJ2-2 TRBV7-9 few CSSSSTDSRVNTGELFF TGTTCCAGCAGCTCAACAGACAGTAGGGTAAACACCGGGGAGCTGTTTTTT
. TRBJ2-3 TRBV2 . CASSGLGKNTQYF TGTGCCAGCAGTGGACTAGGAAAAAATACGCAGTATTTT
. TRBJ2-1 TRBV7-9 . CSSSGTRAADYNEQFF TGTTCCAGCAGCGGTACCCGAGCGGCAGACTACAATGAGCAGTTCTTC
. TRBJ2-2 TRBV2 . CASSAAWAGQNTGELFF TGTGCCAGCAGTGCTGCTTGGGCAGGGCAGAACACCGGGGAGCTGTTTTTT
TRBD1 TRBJ2-7 TRBV5-1 . CASKGQGSSYEQYF TGCGCCAGCAAGGGACAGGGAAGCTCCTACGAGCAGTACTTC
TRBD1 TRBJ1-2 TRBV28 . CASTSDRGVWGYTF TGTGCCAGCACCTCGGACAGGGGGGTTTGGGGCTACACCTTC
TRBD2 TRBJ2-4 TRBV2 few CASSWAGGPDIQYF TGTGCCAGCAGTTGGGCGGGAGGGCCGGACATTCAGTACTTC
. TRBJ1-1 TRBV9 once CASSVGPAMNTEAFF TGTGCCAGCAGCGTAGGTCCCGCGATGAACACTGAAGCTTTCTTT
. TRBJ1-6 TRBV30 . CAWSETGGSPLHF TGTGCCTGGAGTGAGACAGGCGGTTCACCCCTCCACTTT
. TRBJ1-4 TRBV11-2 few CASRDWRTNEKLFF TGTGCCAGCAGAGACTGGAGGACTAATGAAAAACTGTTTTTT
TRBD1 TRBJ2-7 TRBV5-1 few CASSSYRDRGPREQYF TGCGCCAGCAGCTCCTACCGGGACAGGGGGCCTCGTGAGCAGTACTTC
TRBD1 TRBJ1-2 TRBV6-5 . CASSYGTDYGYTF TGTGCCAGCAGTTACGGGACAGACTATGGCTACACCTTC
TRBD2 TRBJ2-7 TRBV13 . CASSLGLASNEQYF TGTGCCAGCAGCTTAGGACTAGCGTCCAACGAGCAGTACTTC
TRBD2 TRBJ2-3 TRBV28 . CASRPRLAGSTDTQYF TGTGCCAGCAGGCCTAGACTAGCGGGGAGCACAGATACGCAGTATTTT
. TRBJ1-2 TRBV5-1 . CASSPSRTENYGYTF TGCGCCAGCAGCCCCTCCAGGACAGAGAACTATGGCTACACCTTC